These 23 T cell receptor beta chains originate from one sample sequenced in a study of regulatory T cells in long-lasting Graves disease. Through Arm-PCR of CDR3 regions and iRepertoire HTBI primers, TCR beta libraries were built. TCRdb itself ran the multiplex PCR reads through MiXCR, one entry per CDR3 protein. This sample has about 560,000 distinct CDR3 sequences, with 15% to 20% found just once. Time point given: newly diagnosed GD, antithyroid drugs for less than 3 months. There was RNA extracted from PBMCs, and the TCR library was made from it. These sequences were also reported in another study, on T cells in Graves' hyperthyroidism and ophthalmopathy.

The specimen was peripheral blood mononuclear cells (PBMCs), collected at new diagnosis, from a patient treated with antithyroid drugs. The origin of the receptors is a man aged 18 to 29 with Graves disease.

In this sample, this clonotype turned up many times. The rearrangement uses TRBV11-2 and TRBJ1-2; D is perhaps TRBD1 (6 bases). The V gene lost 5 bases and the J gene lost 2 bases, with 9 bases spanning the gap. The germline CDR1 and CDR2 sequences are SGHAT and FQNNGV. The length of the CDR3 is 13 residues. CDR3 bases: TGTGCCAGCAGCATTGACAGGAACTATGGCTACACCTTC. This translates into CASSIDRNYGYTF.

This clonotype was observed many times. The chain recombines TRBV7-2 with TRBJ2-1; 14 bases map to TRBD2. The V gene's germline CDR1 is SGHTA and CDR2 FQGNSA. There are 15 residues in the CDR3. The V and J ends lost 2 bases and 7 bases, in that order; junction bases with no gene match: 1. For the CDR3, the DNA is TGTGCCAGCAGCTTACGGACTAGCGGGAGGAATGAGCAGTTCTTC. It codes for CASSLRTSGRNEQFF.

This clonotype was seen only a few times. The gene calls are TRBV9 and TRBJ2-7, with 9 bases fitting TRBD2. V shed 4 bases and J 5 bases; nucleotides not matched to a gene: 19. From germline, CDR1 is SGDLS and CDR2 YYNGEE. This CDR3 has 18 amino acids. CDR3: CASSPWGGLAERIHEQYF. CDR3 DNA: TGTGCCAGCAGCCCCTGGGGGGGACTAGCTGAGAGGATACACGAGCAGTACTTC.

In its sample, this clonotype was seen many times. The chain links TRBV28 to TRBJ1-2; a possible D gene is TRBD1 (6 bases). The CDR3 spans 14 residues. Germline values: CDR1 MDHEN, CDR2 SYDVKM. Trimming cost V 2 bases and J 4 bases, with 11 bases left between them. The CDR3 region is CASSLTDRPYGYTF. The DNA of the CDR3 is TGTGCCAGCAGTTTAACAGACAGGCCCTATGGCTACACCTTC.

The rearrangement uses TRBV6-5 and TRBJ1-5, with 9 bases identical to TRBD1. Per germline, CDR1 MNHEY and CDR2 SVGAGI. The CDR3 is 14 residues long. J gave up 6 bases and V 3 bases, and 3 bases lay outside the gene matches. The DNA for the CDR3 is TGTGCCAGCAGTTATGGGACAGGGCTTCAGCCCCAGCATTTT. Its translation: CASSYGTGLQPQHF.

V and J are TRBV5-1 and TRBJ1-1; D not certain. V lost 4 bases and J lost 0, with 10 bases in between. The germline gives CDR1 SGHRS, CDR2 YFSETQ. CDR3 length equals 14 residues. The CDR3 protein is CASSPKGLNTEAFF. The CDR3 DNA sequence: TGCGCCAGCAGCCCTAAAGGGCTGAACACTGAAGCTTTCTTT.

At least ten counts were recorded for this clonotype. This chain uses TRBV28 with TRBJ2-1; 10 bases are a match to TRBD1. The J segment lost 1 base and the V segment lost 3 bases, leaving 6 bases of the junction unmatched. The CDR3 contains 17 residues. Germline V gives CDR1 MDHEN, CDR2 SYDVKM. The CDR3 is CASSFLGQGRSYNEQFF. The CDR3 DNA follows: TGTGCCAGCAGTTTTCTGGGACAGGGGCGATCCTACAATGAGCAGTTCTTC.

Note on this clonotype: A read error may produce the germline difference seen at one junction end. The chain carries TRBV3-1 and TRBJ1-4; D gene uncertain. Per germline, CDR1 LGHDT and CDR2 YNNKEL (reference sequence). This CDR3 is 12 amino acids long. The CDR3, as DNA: TGCGCCAGCAGCCAAGTTCGTGAAAAACTGTTTTTT. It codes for CASSQVREKLFF.

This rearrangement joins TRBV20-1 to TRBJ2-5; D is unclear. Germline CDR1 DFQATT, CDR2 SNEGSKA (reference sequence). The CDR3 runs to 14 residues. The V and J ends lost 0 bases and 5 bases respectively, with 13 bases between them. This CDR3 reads CSARDNAAGETQYF. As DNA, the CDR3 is TGCAGTGCTAGAGATAATGCGGCTGGGGAGACCCAGTACTTC.

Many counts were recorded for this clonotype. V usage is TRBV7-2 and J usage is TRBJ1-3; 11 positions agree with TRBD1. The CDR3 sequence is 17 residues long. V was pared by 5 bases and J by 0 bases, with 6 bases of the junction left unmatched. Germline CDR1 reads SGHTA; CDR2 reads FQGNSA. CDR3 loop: CASSGGGTGGSGNTIYF. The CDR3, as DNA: TGTGCCAGCAGCGGAGGGGGGACAGGGGGCTCTGGAAACACCATATATTTT.

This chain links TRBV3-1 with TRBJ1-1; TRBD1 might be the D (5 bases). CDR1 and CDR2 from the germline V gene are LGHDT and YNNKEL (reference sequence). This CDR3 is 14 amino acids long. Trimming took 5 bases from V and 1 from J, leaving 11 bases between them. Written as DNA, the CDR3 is TGTGCCAGCAGCTATGGACATCGGAACACTGAAGCTTTCTTT. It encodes CASSYGHRNTEAFF.

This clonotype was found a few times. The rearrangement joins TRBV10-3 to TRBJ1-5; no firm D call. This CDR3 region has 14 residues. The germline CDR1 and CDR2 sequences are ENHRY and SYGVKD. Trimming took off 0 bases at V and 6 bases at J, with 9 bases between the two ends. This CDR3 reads CAISESGDAQPQHF. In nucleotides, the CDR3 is TGTGCCATCAGTGAGTCTGGGGATGCTCAGCCCCAGCATTTT.

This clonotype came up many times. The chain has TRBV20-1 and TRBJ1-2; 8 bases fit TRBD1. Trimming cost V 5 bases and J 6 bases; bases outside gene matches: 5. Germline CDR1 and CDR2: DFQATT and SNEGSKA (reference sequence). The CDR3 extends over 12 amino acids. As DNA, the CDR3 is TGCAGTGCTGGGCAGGGGGCCGATGGCTACACCTTC. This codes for CSAGQGADGYTF.

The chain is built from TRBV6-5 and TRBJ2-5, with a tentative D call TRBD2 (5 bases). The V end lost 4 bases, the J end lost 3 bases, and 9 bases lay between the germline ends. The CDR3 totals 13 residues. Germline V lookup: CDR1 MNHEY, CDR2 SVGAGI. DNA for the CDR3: TGTGCCAGCAGTTCACCGGAGGAAGAGACCCAGTACTTC. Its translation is CASSSPEEETQYF.

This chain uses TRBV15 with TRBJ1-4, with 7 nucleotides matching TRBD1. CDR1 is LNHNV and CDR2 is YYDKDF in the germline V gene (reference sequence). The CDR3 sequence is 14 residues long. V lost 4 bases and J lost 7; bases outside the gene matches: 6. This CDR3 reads CATSTDRRSEKLFF. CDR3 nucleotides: TGTGCCACCAGCACGGACAGGAGGAGTGAAAAACTGTTTTTT.

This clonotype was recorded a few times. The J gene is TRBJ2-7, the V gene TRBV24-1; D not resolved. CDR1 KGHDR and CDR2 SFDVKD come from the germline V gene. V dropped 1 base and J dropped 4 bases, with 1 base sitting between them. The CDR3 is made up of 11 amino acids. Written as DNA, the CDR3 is TGTGCCACCAGTGATTTATACGAGCAGTACTTC. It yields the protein CATSDLYEQYF.

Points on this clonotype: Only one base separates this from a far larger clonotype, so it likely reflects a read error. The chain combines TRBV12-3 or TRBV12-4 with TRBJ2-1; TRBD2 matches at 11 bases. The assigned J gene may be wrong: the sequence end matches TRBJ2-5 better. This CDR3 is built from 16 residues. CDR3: CASKPRLAGLGETQYF. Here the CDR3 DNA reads TGTGCCAGCAAACCGAGACTAGCGGGATTAGGGGAGACCCAGTACTTC.

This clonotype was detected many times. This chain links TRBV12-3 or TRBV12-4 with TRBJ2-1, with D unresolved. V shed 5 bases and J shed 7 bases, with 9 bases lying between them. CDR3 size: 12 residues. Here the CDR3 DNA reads TGTGCCAGCAGTCTAACACGTAATGAGCAGTTCTTC. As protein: CASSLTRNEQFF.

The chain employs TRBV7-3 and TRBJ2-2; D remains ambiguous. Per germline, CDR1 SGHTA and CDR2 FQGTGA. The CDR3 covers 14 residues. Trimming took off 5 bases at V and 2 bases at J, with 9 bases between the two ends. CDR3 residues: CASSTYLNTGELFF. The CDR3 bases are TGTGCCAGCAGCACATACTTAAACACCGGGGAGCTGTTTTTT.

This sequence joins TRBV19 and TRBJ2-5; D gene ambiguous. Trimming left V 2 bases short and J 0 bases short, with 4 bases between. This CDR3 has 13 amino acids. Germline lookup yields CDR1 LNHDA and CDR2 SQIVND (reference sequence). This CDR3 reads CASSIFHQETQYF. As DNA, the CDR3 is TGTGCCAGTAGTATATTCCACCAAGAGACCCAGTACTTC.

The DNA of the CDR3 is TGTGCCAGCAGCCAAGACGGAAGAAATCAGCCCCAGCATTTT. It specifies CASSQDGRNQPQHF. The chain is built from TRBV4-2 and TRBJ1-5; D not certain. The CDR3 sequence is 14 residues long. Germline V lookup: CDR1 LGHNA, CDR2 YNFKEQ. Between the trimmed V and J ends, which lost 0 bases and 4 bases, there was a span of 7 bases.

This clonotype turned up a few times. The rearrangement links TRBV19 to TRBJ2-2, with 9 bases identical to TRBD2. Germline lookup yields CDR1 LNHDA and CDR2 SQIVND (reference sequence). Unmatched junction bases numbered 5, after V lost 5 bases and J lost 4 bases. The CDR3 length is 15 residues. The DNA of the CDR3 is TGTGCCAGTAGTTCGGGACTAGCCACCACCGGGGAGCTGTTTTTT. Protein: CASSSGLATTGELFF. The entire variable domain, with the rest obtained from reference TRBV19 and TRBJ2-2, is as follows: DGGITQSPKYLFRKEGQNVTLSCEQNLNHDAMYWYRQDPGQGLRLIYYSQIVNDFQKGDIAEGYSVSREKKESFPLTVTSAQKNPTAFYLCASSSGLATTGELFFGEGSRLTVL.

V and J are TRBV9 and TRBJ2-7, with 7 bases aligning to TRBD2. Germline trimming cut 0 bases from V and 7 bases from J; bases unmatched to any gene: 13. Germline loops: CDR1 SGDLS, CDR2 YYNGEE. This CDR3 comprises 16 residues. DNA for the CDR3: TGTGCCAGCAGCGTAGCGAGACTAGCTGGGACTGGGGAGCAGTACTTC. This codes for CASSVARLAGTGEQYF.